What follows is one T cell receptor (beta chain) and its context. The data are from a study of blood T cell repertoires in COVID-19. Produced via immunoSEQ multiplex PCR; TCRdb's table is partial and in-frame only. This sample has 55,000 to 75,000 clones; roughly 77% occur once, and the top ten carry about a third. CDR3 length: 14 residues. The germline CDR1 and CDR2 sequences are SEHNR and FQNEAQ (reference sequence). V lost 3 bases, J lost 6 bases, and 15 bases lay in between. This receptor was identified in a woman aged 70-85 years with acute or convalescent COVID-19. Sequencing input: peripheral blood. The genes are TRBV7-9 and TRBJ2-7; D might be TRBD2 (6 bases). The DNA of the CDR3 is TGTGCCAGCAGCTTGGGGGAGGTGGGTCTCGAGCAGTACTTC. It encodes CASSLGEVGLEQYF.